There are a few counts of the clone carrying this T cell receptor beta chain. This CDR3 spans 16 amino acids. The germline CDR1 and CDR2 sequences are DFQATT and SNEGSKA (reference sequence). V was pared by 3 bases and J by 6 bases, with 7 bases of the junction left unmatched. The data are from a study of T-cell reconstitution after alpha-beta-depleted transplantation in children. Unique molecular identifiers tagged the TCRbeta library. TCRdb recomputed calls from the PCR reads with MiXCR, one row per CDR3 protein. The sample yields 200,000 to 250,000 distinct CDR3 sequences, roughly a tenth seen once.

J is TRBJ2-3 and V is TRBV20-1; 15 nucleotides align to TRBD2. This material consisted of PBMCs from the stem cell graft donor, taken from the stem cell graft. The TCR was taken from a human donor who donated a stem cell graft to a child with acute lymphoblastic leukemia. The CDR3: CSASSGLAGGWDTQYF. CDR3 DNA: TGCAGTGCTAGCTCCGGACTAGCGGGGGGGTGGGATACGCAGTATTTT.